This T cell receptor (beta chain) is from a study of T cell clones after liver transplantation. Study results and limitations: Post-transplant, graft-donor-reactive CD4 TCRbeta sequences in blood dropped significantly in most of the 8 subjects. Rather than being deleted, graft donor-reactive T cells may have moved into the graft. Donor-reactive sequences fell more than third party-reactive ones, suggesting partial deletion. Small, mixed patient groups and varying post-transplant times limit these conclusions.

Points on this clone: Its antigen remains unknown.

Here immunoSEQ multiplex PCR was the method, and the copy in TCRdb shows in-frame clones only, minus some. The sample lists roughly 80,000 clones; around four fifths were seen once. The source is a human patient who received a liver transplant. Some T cells may have originated in the graft donor. Sequences were derived from CD4+ T cells from blood, sampled at the 22-month timepoint.

CDR3 nucleotides: TGTGCCAGCAGCCAAGTGATGGCTGGAAAGCAGTTCTTC. Its protein product is CASSQVMAGKQFF. The chain carries TRBV14 and TRBJ2-1; D ambiguous. V lost 1 base and J 11 bases, leaving 12 bases between the germline ends. The CDR3 sequence is 13 residues long. Germline assignment: CDR1 SGHDN and CDR2 FVKESK. The whole variable domain, remainder taken from reference TRBV14 and TRBJ2-1, is EAGVTQFPSHSVIEKGQTVTLRCDPISGHDNLYWYRRVMGKEIKFLLHFVKESKQDESGMPNNRFLAERTGGTYSTLKVQPAELEDSGVYFCASSQVMAGKQFFGPGTRLTVL.